These T cell receptor beta chains were read from a single sample in a study of blood T cell repertoires in COVID-19. Sequencing used immunoSEQ multiplex PCR; TCRdb keeps in-frame clones, though not all of them. The table includes 200,000 to 300,000 clones, 85% to 90% detected once. Sequencing was carried out using peripheral blood. All receptors come from a woman aged 40 to 49 who had recovered from COVID-19. Both conserved end residues are part of each CDR3. D genes are given only for firm matches. Rows may omit the clone size; those that give it use once, few, many or a size class.

-	TRBV6-5	once	TRBJ2-5	CASGKARGGETQYF	TGTGCCAGCGGAAAAGCAAGGGGGGGAGAGACCCAGTACTTC
-	TRBV6-5	-	TRBJ2-2	CASSYRQEELFF	TGTGCCAGCAGTTACCGACAGGAGGAGCTGTTTTTT
TRBD2	TRBV6-5	-	TRBJ2-1	CASSYFTSGGPREQFF	TGTGCCAGCAGTTACTTTACTAGCGGGGGCCCTAGGGAGCAGTTCTTC
TRBD1	TRBV5-4	once	TRBJ1-2	CASSLAGGNRYGYTF	TGTGCCAGCAGCCTAGCAGGGGGCAACCGCTATGGCTACACCTTC
-	TRBV7-8	once	TRBJ1-1	CASSLQGGTEAFF	TGTGCCAGCAGCTTACAGGGTGGCACTGAAGCTTTCTTT
-	TRBV7-9	-	TRBJ2-5	CASRLSSVQETQYF	TGTGCCAGCAGATTATCGTCTGTTCAAGAGACCCAGTACTTC
-	TRBV25-1	-	TRBJ1-4	CASESPLGGRGKLFF	TGTGCCAGCGAATCACCCTTGGGGGGGCGAGGAAAACTGTTTTTT
-	TRBV4-2	-	TRBJ2-7	CASSPRGVDVGTQRAKEQYF	TGTGCCAGCAGCCCAAGGGGTGTCGATGTGGGGACTCAACGAGCCAAAGAGCAGTACTTC
TRBD1	TRBV29-1	-	TRBJ1-2	CSVATQGGDYGYTF	TGCAGCGTCGCTACACAGGGGGGGGACTATGGCTACACCTTC
-	TRBV7-9	-	TRBJ2-1	CASSFGENEQFF	TGTGCCAGCAGCTTCGGGGAAAATGAGCAGTTCTTC
TRBD1	TRBV19	-	TRBJ2-7	CASSIAGQGPYEQYF	TGTGCCAGTAGTATTGCGGGACAGGGCCCCTACGAGCAGTACTTC
TRBD2	TRBV2	-	TRBJ2-1	CASSDWLAGGYNEQFF	TGTGCCAGCAGTGATTGGCTAGCGGGGGGCTACAATGAGCAGTTCTTC
TRBD2	TRBV24-1	-	TRBJ2-1	CATSALAGGPYNEQFF	TGTGCCACCAGTGCCCTAGCGGGGGGCCCCTACAATGAGCAGTTCTTC
TRBD2	TRBV4-1	-	TRBJ2-1	CASSLSGGSNNEQFF	TGCGCCAGCAGCCTTAGCGGGGGGTCTAACAATGAGCAGTTCTTC
-	TRBV5-6	-	TRBJ2-5	CASSISPEETQYF	TGTGCCAGCAGCATTAGCCCGGAAGAGACCCAGTACTTC
TRBD1	TRBV5-1	-	TRBJ2-7	CASRVNPGQGLHEQYF	TGCGCCAGCAGAGTTAATCCGGGACAGGGGCTCCACGAGCAGTACTTC
TRBD2	TRBV11-2	once	TRBJ2-3	CASSLTSAGRDTQYF	TGTGCCAGCAGCCTGACTAGCGCCGGGAGAGATACGCAGTATTTT
-	TRBV3-1/TRBV3-2	-	TRBJ1-1	CASSPSWANTEAFF	TGTGCCAGCAGCCCCTCTTGGGCGAACACTGAAGCTTTCTTT
-	TRBV7-3	-	TRBJ2-1	CASSSQGFSYNEQFF	TGTGCCAGCAGCTCTCAGGGTTTCTCCTACAATGAGCAGTTCTTC
TRBD1	TRBV5-6	few	TRBJ1-2	CASSLEGTDGYTF	TGTGCCAGCAGCTTGGAGGGGACAGATGGCTACACCTTC
-	TRBV7-2	-	TRBJ2-2	CASSFASGSGELFF	TGTGCCAGCAGCTTCGCCTCGGGGAGCGGGGAGCTGTTTTTT
TRBD1	TRBV5-6	once	TRBJ1-5	CASSSSGTEYSNQPQHF	TGTGCCAGCAGCTCCTCAGGGACAGAATATAGCAATCAGCCCCAGCATTTT
TRBD2	TRBV10-3	once	TRBJ2-7	CAISVYLGVTSGGTYEQYF	TGTGCCATCAGTGTGTACCTCGGGGTAACTAGCGGGGGGACCTACGAGCAGTACTTC
-	TRBV5-1	-	TRBJ2-3	CASSSLGTRVDTQYF	TGCGCCAGCAGCTCTTTAGGGACAAGGGTAGATACGCAGTATTTT
TRBD2	TRBV7-3	-	TRBJ2-5	CASSLLAGGLQTQYF	TGTGCCAGCAGCCTACTAGCGGGGGGGCTGCAGACCCAGTACTTC
-	TRBV5-4	-	TRBJ2-3	CASSSDWADTQYF	TGTGCCAGCAGCTCGGACTGGGCAGATACGCAGTATTTT
TRBD1	TRBV6-5	-	TRBJ1-1	CASSDRGGGNTEAFF	TGTGCCAGCAGCGACAGGGGAGGGGGAAACACTGAAGCTTTCTTT
-	TRBV2	-	TRBJ1-2	CASISMQGTELYGYTF	TGTGCCAGCATATCGATGCAGGGTACGGAACTATACGGCTACACCTTC
-	TRBV3-1/TRBV3-2	-	TRBJ1-5	CASSQDLGGQPQHF	TGTGCCAGCAGCCAAGATTTGGGGGGTCAGCCCCAGCATTTT
-	TRBV11-3	-	TRBJ1-1	CASSDYRVGTEAFF	TGTGCCAGCAGCGATTACAGGGTGGGCACTGAAGCTTTCTTT
TRBD2	TRBV3-1/TRBV3-2	-	TRBJ2-1	CASSARAGEGNEQFF	TGTGCCAGCAGCGCGAGGGCGGGGGAAGGCAATGAGCAGTTCTTC